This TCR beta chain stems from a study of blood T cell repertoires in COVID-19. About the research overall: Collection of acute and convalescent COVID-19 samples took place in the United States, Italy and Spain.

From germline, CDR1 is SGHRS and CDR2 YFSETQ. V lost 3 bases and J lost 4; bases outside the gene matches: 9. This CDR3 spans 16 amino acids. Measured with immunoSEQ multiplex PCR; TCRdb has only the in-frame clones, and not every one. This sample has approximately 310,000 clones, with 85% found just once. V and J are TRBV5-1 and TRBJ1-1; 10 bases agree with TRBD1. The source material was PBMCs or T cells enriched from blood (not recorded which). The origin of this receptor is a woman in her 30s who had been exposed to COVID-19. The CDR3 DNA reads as TGCGCCAGCAGCTGGCAGACGGACAGGGGGAGCACTGAAGCTTTCTTT. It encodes CASSWQTDRGSTEAFF.